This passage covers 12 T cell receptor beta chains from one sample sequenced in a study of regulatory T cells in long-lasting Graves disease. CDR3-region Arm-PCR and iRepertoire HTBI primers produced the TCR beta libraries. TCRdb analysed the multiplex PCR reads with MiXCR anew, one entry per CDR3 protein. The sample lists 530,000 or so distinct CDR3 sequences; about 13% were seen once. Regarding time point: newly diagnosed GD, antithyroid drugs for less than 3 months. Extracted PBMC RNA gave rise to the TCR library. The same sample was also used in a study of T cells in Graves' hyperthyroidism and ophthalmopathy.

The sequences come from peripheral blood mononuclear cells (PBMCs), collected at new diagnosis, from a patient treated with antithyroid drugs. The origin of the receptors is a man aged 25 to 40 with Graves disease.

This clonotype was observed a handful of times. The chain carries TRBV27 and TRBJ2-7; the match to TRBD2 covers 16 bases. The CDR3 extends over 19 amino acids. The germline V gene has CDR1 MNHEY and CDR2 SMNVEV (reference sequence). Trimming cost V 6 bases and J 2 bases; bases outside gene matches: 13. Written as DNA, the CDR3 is TGTGCCAGCAGGGCGGAAACCGGGACTAGCGGGAGGGGCCCCTACGAGCAGTACTTC. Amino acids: CASRAETGTSGRGPYEQYF.

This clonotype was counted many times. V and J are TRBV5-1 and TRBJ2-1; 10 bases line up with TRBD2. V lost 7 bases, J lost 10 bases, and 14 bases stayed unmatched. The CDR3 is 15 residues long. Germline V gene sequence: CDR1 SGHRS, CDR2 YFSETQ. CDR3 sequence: CASSLLAGVLGEQFF. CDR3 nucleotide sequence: TGCGCCAGCTCGCTCCTAGCGGGAGTGTTAGGGGAGCAGTTCTTC.

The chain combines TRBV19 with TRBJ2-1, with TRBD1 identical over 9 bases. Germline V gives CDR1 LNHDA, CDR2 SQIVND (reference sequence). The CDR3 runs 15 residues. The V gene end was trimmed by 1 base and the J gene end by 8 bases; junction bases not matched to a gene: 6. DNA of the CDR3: TGTGCCAGTAGTATAGTGGTGGGACAGGGCCATGAGCAGTTCTTC. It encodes CASSIVVGQGHEQFF.

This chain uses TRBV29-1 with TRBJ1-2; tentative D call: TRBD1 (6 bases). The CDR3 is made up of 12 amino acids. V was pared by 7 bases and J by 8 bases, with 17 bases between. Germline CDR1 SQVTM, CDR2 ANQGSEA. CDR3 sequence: CSAPTGGLGYTF. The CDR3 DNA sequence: TGCAGCGCGCCCACCGGGGGCTTGGGCTACACCTTC.

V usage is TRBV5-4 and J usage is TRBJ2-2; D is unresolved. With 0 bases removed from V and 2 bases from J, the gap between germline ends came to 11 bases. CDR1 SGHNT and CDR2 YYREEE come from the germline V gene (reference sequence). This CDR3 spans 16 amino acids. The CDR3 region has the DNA TGTGCCAGCAGCTTGGGATCATGGGCCAACACCGGGGAGCTGTTTTTT. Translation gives CASSLGSWANTGELFF.

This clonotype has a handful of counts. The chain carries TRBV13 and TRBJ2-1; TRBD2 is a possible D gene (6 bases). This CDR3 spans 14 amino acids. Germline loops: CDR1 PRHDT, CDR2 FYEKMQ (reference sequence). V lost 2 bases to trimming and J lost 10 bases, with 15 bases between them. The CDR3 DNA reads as TGTGCCAGCAGCTTAATCGGGGACTTAGAGGAGCAGTTCTTC. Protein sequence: CASSLIGDLEEQFF.

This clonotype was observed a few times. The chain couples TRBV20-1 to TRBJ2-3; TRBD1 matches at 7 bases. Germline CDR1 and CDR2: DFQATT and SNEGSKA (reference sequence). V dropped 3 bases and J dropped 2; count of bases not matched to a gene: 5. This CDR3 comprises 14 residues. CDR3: CSASEQGTTDTQYF. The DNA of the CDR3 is TGCAGTGCTAGCGAACAGGGGACCACAGATACGCAGTATTTT.

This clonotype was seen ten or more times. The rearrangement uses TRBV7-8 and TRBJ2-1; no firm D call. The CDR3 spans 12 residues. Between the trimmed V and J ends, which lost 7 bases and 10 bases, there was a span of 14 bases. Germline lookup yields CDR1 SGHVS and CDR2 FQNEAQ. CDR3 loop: CASIPLTGEQFF. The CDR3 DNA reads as TGTGCCAGCATCCCCTTGACCGGCGAGCAGTTCTTC.

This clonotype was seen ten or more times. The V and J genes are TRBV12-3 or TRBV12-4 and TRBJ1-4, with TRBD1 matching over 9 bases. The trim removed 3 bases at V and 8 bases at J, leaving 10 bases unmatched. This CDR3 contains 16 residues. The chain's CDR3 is CASSLGKQGAREKLFF. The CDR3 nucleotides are TGTGCCAGCAGTTTGGGGAAACAGGGGGCTCGGGAAAAACTGTTTTTT.

This CDR3 is CASSSRTGDTEAFF. The CDR3 DNA is TGTGCCAGCAGTAGTCGGACAGGGGACACTGAAGCTTTCTTT. The rearrangement uses TRBV27 and TRBJ1-1; 9 positions agree with TRBD1. V lost 5 bases and J lost 3; bases outside the gene matches: 4. Germline V gene data show CDR1 as MNHEY and CDR2 as SMNVEV (reference sequence). The CDR3 is 14 amino acids.

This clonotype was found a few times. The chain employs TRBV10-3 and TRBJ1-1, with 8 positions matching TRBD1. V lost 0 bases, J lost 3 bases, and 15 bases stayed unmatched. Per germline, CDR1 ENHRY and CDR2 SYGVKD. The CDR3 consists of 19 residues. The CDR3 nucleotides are TGTGCCATCAGTGAGTCGTCTGCTATGGGACAGGAGTTGTACACTGAAGCTTTCTTT. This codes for CAISESSAMGQELYTEAFF.

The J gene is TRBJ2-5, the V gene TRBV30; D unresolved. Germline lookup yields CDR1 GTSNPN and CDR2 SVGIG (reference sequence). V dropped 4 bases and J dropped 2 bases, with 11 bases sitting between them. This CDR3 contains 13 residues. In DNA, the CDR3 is TGTGCCTGGACCCGGGTTTCACAAGAGACCCAGTACTTC. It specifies CAWTRVSQETQYF.